The 10 T cell receptor beta chains in this list originate from one sample, sequenced in a study of post-analysis software for immune sequencing data. TCR beta cDNA libraries had unique molecular identifiers. TCRdb reprocessed the PCR reads with MiXCR, giving one entry per CDR3 protein. The table lists under 200,000 distinct CDR3 sequences, 25% to 30% of them singletons. Overall study results and limits: Patients carried five TRBV segments more frequently than controls did, and TRBV5-6, TRBV5-1 and TRBV20-1 were among them.

What these receptors recognize is not known. The sequenced sample was blood. The receptors were gathered from a girl under 18 with multiple sclerosis.

V is TRBV6-1 and J is TRBJ1-5; possibly TRBD1 for D (5 bases). V was clipped by 6 bases and J by 4 bases, with 13 bases between them. The CDR3 spans 14 residues. Germline V CDR1 and CDR2: MNHNS, SASEGT. The CDR3 DNA reads as TGTGCCAGCAGCGTTGACAGCGAGAATCAGCCCCAGCATTTT. Protein sequence: CASSVDSENQPQHF.

This clonotype was seen repeatedly, ten times or more. The V call is TRBV7-3, the J call TRBJ2-7; TRBD1 agrees at 7 bases. Per germline, CDR1 SGHTA and CDR2 FQGTGA. V dropped 5 bases and J dropped 0; count of bases not matched to a gene: 4. The CDR3 spans 14 residues. Here the CDR3 DNA reads TGTGCCAGCAGCCCCCGGGACAGCTCCTACGAGCAGTACTTC. It codes for CASSPRDSSYEQYF.

This clonotype was seen many times. The chain employs TRBV5-1 and TRBJ2-1; TRBD2 agrees at 7 bases. With V trimmed by 3 bases and J by 5 bases, 8 bases remained unmatched. Germline V gene lookup returns CDR1 SGHRS and CDR2 YFSETQ. This CDR3 is 15 amino acids long. The CDR3 region is CASSSRLAADNEQFF. The CDR3 DNA sequence: TGCGCCAGCAGCTCAAGACTAGCTGCTGACAATGAGCAGTTCTTC.

This clonotype appeared many times. The chain uses TRBV12-3 or TRBV12-4 and TRBJ1-2; D remains unclear. This CDR3 is built from 12 residues. Trimming shortened V by 6 bases and J by 2 bases, and 7 bases separated the two germline ends. CDR3 in amino acids: CASSLGNYGYTF. DNA of the CDR3: TGTGCCAGCAGCCTGGGGAACTATGGCTACACCTTC.

The chain has TRBV14 and TRBJ1-4; D might be TRBD1 (6 bases). V gave up 2 bases and J gave up 1 base, with 11 bases separating them. CDR1 SGHDN and CDR2 FVKESK come from the germline V gene. The CDR3 is made up of 16 amino acids. As DNA, the CDR3 is TGTGCCAGCAGCCAAAAAAGGGGGAAAACTAATGAAAAACTGTTTTTT. Amino acid sequence: CASSQKRGKTNEKLFF. Combining the CDR3 with reference TRBV14 and TRBJ1-4 gives the whole variable domain EAGVTQFPSHSVIEKGQTVTLRCDPISGHDNLYWYRRVMGKEIKFLLHFVKESKQDESGMPNNRFLAERTGGTYSTLKVQPAELEDSGVYFCASSQKRGKTNEKLFFGSGTQLSVL.

The V and J genes are TRBV14 and TRBJ1-2; D unclear. Germline V gene data show CDR1 as SGHDN and CDR2 as FVKESK. CDR3 length: 18 residues. Deletions cut 2 bases from V and 4 bases from J, with 23 bases between. The CDR3 DNA sequence: TGTGCCAGCAGCCAATCCCTCCCCGGGCCTGGGGAGGGCTATGGCTACACCTTC. Protein sequence: CASSQSLPGPGEGYGYTF.

This clonotype was seen only a few times. This sequence joins TRBV2 and TRBJ2-1; D gene ambiguous. The V end was cut by 8 bases, the J end by 8 bases, with 16 bases between. Germline V gives CDR1 SNHLY, CDR2 FYNNEI. The CDR3 covers 13 residues. The CDR3 loop reads CASSTAPSHEQFF. CDR3 in DNA: TGTGCCAGCTCAACTGCCCCATCCCATGAGCAGTTCTTC.

This chain connects TRBV14 to TRBJ2-1; unclear D gene. The CDR3 totals 13 residues. Per the germline V gene, CDR1 is SGHDN and CDR2 is FVKESK. Trimming cost V 3 bases and J 0 bases, with 3 bases left between them. CDR3 bases: TGTGCCAGCAGCCACGACTCCTACAATGAGCAGTTCTTC. Its protein product is CASSHDSYNEQFF.

The rearrangement joins TRBV6-1 to TRBJ2-7; tentative D call: TRBD1 (5 bases). CDR1 MNHNS and CDR2 SASEGT come from the germline V gene. V was pared by 7 bases and J by 2 bases, with 15 bases between. The CDR3 has 14 amino acids. The CDR3 reads CASKGQTDAYEQYF. The CDR3 DNA reads TGTGCCAGCAAAGGACAAACCGACGCCTACGAGCAGTACTTC.

This clonotype was counted many times. The rearrangement links TRBV29-1 to TRBJ1-1, with TRBD1 identical over 10 bases. The germline CDR1 and CDR2 sequences are SQVTM and ANQGSEA. This CDR3 comprises 14 residues. V trimming: 7 bases; J trimming: 2 bases; junction bases outside the gene matches: 7. The chain's CDR3 is CSALRTGGNTEAFF. The CDR3 DNA reads TGCAGCGCTCTTAGGACAGGGGGTAACACTGAAGCTTTCTTT.